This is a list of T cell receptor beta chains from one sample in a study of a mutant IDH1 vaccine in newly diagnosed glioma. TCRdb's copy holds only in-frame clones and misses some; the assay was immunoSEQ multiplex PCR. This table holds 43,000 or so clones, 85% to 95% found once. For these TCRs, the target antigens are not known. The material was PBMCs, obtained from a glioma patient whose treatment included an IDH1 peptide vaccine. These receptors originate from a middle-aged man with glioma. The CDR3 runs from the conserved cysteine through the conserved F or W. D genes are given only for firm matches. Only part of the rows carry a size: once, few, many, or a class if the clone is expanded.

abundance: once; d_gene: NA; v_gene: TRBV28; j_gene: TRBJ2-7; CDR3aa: CASRRGASYEQYF; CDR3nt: TGTGCCAGCCGAAGAGGGGCCTCCTACGAGCAGTACTTC
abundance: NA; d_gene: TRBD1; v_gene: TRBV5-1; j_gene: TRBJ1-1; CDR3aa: CASSFYGTANTEAFF; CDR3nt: TGCGCCAGCAGCTTTTACGGGACAGCGAACACTGAAGCTTTCTTT
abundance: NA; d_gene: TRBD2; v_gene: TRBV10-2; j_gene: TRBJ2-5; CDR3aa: CASSGASGRQTQYF; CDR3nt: TGCGCCAGCAGTGGTGCTAGCGGGAGACAGACCCAGTACTTC
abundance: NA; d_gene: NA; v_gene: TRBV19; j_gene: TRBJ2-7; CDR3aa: CASRSGGTASYEQYF; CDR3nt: TGTGCCAGTAGAAGTGGAGGGACAGCAAGCTACGAGCAGTACTTC
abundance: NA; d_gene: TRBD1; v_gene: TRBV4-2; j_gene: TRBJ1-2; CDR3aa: CASSQAGGNYGYTF; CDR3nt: TGTGCCAGCAGCCAAGCAGGGGGCAACTATGGCTACACCTTC
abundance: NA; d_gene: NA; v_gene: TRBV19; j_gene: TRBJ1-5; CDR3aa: CASSIPGSKQPQHF; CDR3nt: TGTGCCAGTAGTATACCGGGGTCAAAACAGCCCCAGCATTTT
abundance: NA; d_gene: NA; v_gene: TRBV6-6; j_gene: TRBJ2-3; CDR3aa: CASSYLWGDTQYF; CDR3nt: TGTGCCAGCAGTTACTTGTGGGGGGATACGCAGTATTTT
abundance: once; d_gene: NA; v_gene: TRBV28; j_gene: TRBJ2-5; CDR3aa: CASSLVVSPETQYF; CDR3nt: TGTGCCAGCAGTTTAGTGGTTAGCCCAGAGACCCAGTACTTC
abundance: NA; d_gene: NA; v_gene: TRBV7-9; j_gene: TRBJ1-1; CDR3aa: CASSPPGGPAFF; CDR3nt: TGTGCCAGCAGCCCCCCGGGAGGCCCGGCTTTCTTT
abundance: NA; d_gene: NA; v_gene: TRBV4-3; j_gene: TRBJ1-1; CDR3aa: CASSQDLVGDTEAFF; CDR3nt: TGCGCCAGCAGCCAAGATTTGGTAGGGGACACTGAAGCTTTCTTT
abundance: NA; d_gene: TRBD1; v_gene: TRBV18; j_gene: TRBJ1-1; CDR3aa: CASSPGTGGTEAFF; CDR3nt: TGTGCCAGCTCACCCGGGACAGGGGGTACTGAAGCTTTCTTT
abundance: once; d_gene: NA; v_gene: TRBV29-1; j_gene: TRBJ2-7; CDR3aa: CSVEGLAGSSYEQYF; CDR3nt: TGCAGCGTTGAGGGTCTGGCGGGTTCCTCCTACGAGCAGTACTTC
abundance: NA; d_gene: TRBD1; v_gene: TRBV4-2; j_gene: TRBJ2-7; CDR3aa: CASSQTGKVYEQYF; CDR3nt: TGTGCCAGCAGCCAGACAGGGAAAGTCTACGAGCAGTACTTC
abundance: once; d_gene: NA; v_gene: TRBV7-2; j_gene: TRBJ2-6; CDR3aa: CASSLILGRGFGANVLTF; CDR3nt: TGTGCCAGCAGCTTAATATTAGGGCGGGGCTTTGGGGCCAACGTCCTGACTTTC
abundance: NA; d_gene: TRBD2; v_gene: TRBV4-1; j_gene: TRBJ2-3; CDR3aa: CASSQEWPSGIITDTQYF; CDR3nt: TGCGCCAGCAGCCAAGAATGGCCTAGCGGGATAATCACAGATACGCAGTATTTT
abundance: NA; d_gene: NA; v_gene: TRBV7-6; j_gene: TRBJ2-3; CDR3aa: CASSLAWGTDTQYF; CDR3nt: TGTGCCAGCAGCTTAGCTTGGGGCACAGATACGCAGTATTTT
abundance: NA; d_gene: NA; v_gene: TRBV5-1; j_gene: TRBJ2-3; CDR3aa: CASSLPSSTDTQYF; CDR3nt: TGCGCCAGCAGCTTGCCCTCTAGCACAGATACGCAGTATTTT
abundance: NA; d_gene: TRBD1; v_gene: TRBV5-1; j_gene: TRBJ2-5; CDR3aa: CASSLTTGGSVETQYF; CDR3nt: TGCGCCAGCAGCTTAACGACAGGGGGCTCAGTGGAGACCCAGTACTTC
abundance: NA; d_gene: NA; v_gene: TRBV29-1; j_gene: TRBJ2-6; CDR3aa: CSVDRISGANVLTF; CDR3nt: TGCAGCGTTGACAGAATCTCTGGGGCCAACGTCCTGACTTTC
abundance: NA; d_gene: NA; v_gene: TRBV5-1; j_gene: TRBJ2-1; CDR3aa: CASRGRNEQFF; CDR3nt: TGCGCCAGCAGGGGGAGGAATGAGCAGTTCTTC
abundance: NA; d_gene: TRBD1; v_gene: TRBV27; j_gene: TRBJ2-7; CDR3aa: CASSGTGSYEQYF; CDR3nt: TGTGCCAGCAGTGGGACAGGCAGCTACGAGCAGTACTTC
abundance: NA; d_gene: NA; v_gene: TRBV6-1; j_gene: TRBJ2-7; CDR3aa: CASSEGITWSYEQYF; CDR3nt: TGTGCCAGCAGTGAAGGGATCACCTGGTCCTACGAGCAGTACTTC
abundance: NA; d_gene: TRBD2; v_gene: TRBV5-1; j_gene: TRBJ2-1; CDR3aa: CASSPTGTRGLNEQFF; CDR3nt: TGCGCCAGCAGCCCGACCGGGACTAGAGGGCTCAATGAGCAGTTCTTC
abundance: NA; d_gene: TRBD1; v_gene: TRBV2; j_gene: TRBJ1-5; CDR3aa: CASSEATGWAQHF; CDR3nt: TGTGCCAGCAGTGAAGCGACAGGGTGGGCCCAGCATTTT
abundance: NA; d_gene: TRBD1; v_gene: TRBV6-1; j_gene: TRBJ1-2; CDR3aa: CASSQGQQYGYTF; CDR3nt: TGTGCCAGCAGCCAGGGACAGCAGTATGGCTACACCTTC
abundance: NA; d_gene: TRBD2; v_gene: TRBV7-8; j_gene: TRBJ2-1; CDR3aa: CASSFRLAQFF; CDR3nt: TGTGCCAGCAGCTTTAGACTAGCGCAGTTCTTC
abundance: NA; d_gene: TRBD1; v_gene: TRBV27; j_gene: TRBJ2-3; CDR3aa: CASSINRGADTQYF; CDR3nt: TGTGCCAGCTCAATTAACAGGGGCGCAGATACGCAGTATTTT
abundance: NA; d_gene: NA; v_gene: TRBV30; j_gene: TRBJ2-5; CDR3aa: CAWNRGETQYF; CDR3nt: TGTGCCTGGAACAGAGGAGAGACCCAGTACTTC
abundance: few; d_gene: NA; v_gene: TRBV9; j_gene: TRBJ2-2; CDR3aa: CASSVAYRGGELFF; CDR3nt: TGTGCCAGCAGCGTAGCTTACCGGGGCGGGGAGCTGTTTTTT
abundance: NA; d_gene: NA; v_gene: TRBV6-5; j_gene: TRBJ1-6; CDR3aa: CASKPRGDYNSPLHF; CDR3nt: TGTGCCAGCAAACCCAGGGGCGATTATAATTCACCCCTCCACTTT
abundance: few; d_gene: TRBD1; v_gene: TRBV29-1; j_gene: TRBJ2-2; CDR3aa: CSAGQGDGELFF; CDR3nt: TGCAGCGCCGGACAGGGTGACGGGGAGCTGTTTTTT
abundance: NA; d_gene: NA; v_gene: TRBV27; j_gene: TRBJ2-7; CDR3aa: CASSFGAGEQYF; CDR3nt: TGTGCCAGCAGTTTTGGGGCCGGCGAGCAGTACTTC
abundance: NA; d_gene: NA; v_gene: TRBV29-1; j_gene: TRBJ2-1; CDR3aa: CSTSKASNEQFF; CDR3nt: TGCAGCACCTCCAAGGCGAGCAATGAGCAGTTCTTC
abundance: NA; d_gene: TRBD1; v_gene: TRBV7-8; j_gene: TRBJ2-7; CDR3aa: CASSWGGDRAIYEQYF; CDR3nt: TGTGCCAGCAGCTGGGGGGGGGACAGGGCCATCTACGAGCAGTACTTC
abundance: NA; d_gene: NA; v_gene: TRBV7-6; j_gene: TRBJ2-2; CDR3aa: CASSEAGVRELFF; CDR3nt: TGTGCCAGCAGCGAAGCAGGGGTTCGGGAGCTGTTTTTT